This T cell receptor beta chain was observed in a study of cytomegalovirus exposure and HLA in healthy donors. Study-level points and caveats: Among TCR sequences, most were rare, though some public TCRs appeared in many donors. Researchers reported that a few CMV-associated chains were confirmed in vitro as CMV antigen-specific.

Worth noting for this clone: Antigen specificity is unknown.

Profiled with immunoSEQ multiplex PCR; TCRdb holds only in-frame clones, not every one. The repertoire holds over 200,000 clones, with about 91% as singletons. The sample was PBMCs. This clonotype was sampled from a woman in her late teens or twenties in good health and CMV-seronegative.

Written as DNA, the CDR3 is TGTGCCAGCAGTGACGGGTTGGATACGCAGTATTTT. Translating gives CASSDGLDTQYF. The rearrangement joins TRBV2 to TRBJ2-3; D unresolved. V shed 3 bases and J shed 6 bases, with 7 bases lying between them. Germline CDR1 reads SNHLY; CDR2 reads FYNNEI. The CDR3 totals 12 residues.